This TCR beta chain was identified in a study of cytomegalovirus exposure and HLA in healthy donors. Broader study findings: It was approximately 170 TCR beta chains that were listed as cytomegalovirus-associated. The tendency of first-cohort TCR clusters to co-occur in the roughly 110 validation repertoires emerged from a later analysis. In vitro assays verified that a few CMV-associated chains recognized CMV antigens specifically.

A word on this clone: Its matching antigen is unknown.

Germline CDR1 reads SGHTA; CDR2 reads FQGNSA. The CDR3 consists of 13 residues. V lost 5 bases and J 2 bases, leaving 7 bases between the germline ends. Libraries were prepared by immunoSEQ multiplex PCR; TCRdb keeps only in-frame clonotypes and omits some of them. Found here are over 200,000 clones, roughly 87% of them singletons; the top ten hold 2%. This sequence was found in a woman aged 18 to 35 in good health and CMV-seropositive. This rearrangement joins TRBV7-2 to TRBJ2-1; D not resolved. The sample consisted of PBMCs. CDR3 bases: TGTGCCAGCAGCCAGATCACCTACAATGAGCAGTTCTTC. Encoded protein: CASSQITYNEQFF.